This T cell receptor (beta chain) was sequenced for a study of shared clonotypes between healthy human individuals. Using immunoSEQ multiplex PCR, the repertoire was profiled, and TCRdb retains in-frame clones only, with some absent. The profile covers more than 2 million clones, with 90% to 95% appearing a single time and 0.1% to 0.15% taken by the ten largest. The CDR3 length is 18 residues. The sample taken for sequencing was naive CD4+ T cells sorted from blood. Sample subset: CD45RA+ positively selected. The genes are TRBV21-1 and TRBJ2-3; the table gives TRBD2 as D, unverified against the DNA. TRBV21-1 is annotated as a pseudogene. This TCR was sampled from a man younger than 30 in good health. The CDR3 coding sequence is TGTGCCAGCAGCAAAGAGGAGGTAACTAGCGGGACATATCATACGCAGTATTTT. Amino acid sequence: CASSKEEVTSGTYHTQYF.